This TCR beta chain appears in the sequencing data of a study of blood T cell repertoires in COVID-19 (TCRdb year 2020). Describing the broader study: Samples covering the acute and convalescent phases of COVID-19 were provided by collaborators in the United States, Italy and Spain. A de-identified subject ID, COVID-19 status, age in years and sex were almost always included in the sample metadata. Where available, HLA class I and class II types were taken from metadata supplied by the sample provider and were not determined by assay-based typing. The material from the prospective study consisted of cDNA or gDNA derived from T cells, B-cell-depleted T cells, or PBMCs. Subjects who had been exposed to COVID-19, were actively infected with it, or had recovered from it provided the deeply sampled blood TCRbeta repertoires that made up the dataset. The samples were drawn from the first 160 participants of the ongoing ImmuneRACE study and from some 1,300 subjects provided by 6 global collaborators. The repertoires were made available in a free public database intended to serve as a resource for research on the immune response to SARS-CoV-2. On the study overall, not on this receptor specifically: Clinical and demographic metadata were provided uncurated, with the amount varying by source and participant.

Worth noting for this clone: This clone's antigen is unknown. No base qualities exist here, and no much larger clone lies one base off it.

Collaborating institutions collected whole blood in K2EDTA tubes following their own protocols. For TCRbeta analysis, collaborators shipped samples as frozen whole blood, isolated PBMCs, or DNA extracted from either of those sample types. TCRbeta CDR3 regions were amplified from genomic DNA by means of the immunoSEQ Assay, a bias-controlled multiplex PCR. The study's processing was this. Within the assay, amplification of reference gene primers was used to estimate how many nucleated cells each sample contained. Sequence reads were collapsed and filtered to measure the absolute abundance of every unique TCRbeta CDR3 rearrangement. For each sample, productive Simpson clonality was calculated as the square root of Simpson's diversity index over productive rearrangements. As stored in TCRdb, this immuneACCESS dataset retains in-frame rearrangements with V and J assigned. A fraction of the clones does not appear; measured against another copy, unresolved V genes explain less than half of the discrepancy, and the remainder lacks a known reason. The V and J calls and clone size were taken over from that table, and D and trimming were inferred from the DNA. For this sample the table gives some 72,000 clones, of which around 89% were detected only once. The ten largest clones represent about 0.56% of the sample.

The TCR comes from a man in his fifties or sixties with acute or convalescent COVID-19. Specimen: peripheral blood.

The sequence in DNA is TGTGCCATCAGTTTCGACAGGGGGCGAGGCGAGCAGTACTTC. Its protein product is CAISFDRGRGEQYF. Recombination linked TRBV10-3 to TRBJ2-7, with 10 junctional bases fitting TRBD1. The germline V gene sets CDR1 to ENHRY and CDR2 to SYGVKD. Measured from the cysteine to the phenylalanine, the CDR3 is 14 residues long. Only the CDR3 region is kept as DNA, spanning 42 bases read in frame from base 1. V is pruned by 5 bases and J by 6 bases, leaving 7 bases of the junction without a gene match.